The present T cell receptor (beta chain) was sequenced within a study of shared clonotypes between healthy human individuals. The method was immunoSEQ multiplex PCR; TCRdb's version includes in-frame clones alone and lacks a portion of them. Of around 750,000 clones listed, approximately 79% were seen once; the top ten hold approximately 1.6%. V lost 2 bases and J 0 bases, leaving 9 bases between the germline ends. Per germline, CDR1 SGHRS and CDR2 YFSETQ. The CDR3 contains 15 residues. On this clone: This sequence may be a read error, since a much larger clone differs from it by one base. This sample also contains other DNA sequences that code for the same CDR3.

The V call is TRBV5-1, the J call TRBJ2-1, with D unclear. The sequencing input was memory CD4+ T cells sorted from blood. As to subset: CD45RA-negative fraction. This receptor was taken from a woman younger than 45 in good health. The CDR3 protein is CASSFDRSSYNEQFF. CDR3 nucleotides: TGCGCCAGCAGCTTCGATAGGAGCTCCTACAATGAGCAGTTCTTC.